These T cell receptor beta chains were read from a single sample in a study of cytomegalovirus exposure and HLA in healthy donors. Method: immunoSEQ multiplex PCR; TCRdb's copy keeps in-frame clones and lacks some. The sample gives approximately 37,000 clones, roughly 82% of which show up once; 10% to 13% is in the top ten. Sequencing was performed on PBMCs. Receptors originate from a woman aged 18 to 35 in good health and CMV-seropositive. The conserved cysteine and the conserved F or W are not part of the CDR3 here.

J gene | V gene | CDR3 protein
TRBJ1-3 | TRBV5-1 | ASSLGGTGYSGNTIY
TRBJ1-2 | TRBV10-2 | ASSGTGGSNGYT
TRBJ2-2 | TRBV7-8 | ASTLAGGLGNTGELF
TRBJ1-1 | TRBV6-5 | ASSYALGGTEAF
TRBJ1-1 | TRBV19 | ASSAQDSNTEAF
TRBJ1-1 | TRBV5-1 | ASSFDNRANTEAF
TRBJ2-7 | TRBV5-1 | ASSTGQYEQY
TRBJ2-7 | TRBV7-8 | ASSGRTSGTYEQY
TRBJ2-1 | TRBV7-9 | ASSLAVAGGISNEQF
TRBJ2-1 | TRBV5-1 | ASSLDGRVSYNEQF
TRBJ2-7 | TRBV4-3 | ASSQDFNRLAGSYEQY
. | TRBV7-9 | ASSLGLAESEQY
TRBJ2-3 | TRBV19 | ATKQTLSTDTQY
TRBJ2-7 | TRBV5-1 | ASRVTGGYEQY
TRBJ2-2 | TRBV30 | AWSVSPGNTGELF